The rows below give T cell receptor beta chains drawn from one sample of a study of T cells in Graves' hyperthyroidism and ophthalmopathy. TCRdb recomputed calls from the multiplex PCR reads with MiXCR, one row per CDR3 protein. The table lists about 610,000 distinct CDR3 sequences, around 15% of them singletons. The source material was blood. The receptors derive from a woman aged 40 to 50 with Graves' ophthalmopathy. The conserved cysteine and the conserved F or W are not part of the CDR3 here. A D gene is named only where the DNA matches it firmly. The listing skips clone size in some rows; elsewhere it reads once, few, many or a size class.

clone_size: -; d_call: TRBD2; v_call: TRBV27; cdr3_aa: ASSPLGVAGAETQY
clone_size: many; d_call: -; v_call: TRBV6-1; cdr3_aa: ASSVLANQETQY
clone_size: many; d_call: -; v_call: TRBV25-1; cdr3_aa: ASSDVGTHYEQY
clone_size: many; d_call: -; v_call: TRBV11-3; cdr3_aa: ASSLEGRGIGGYT
clone_size: many; d_call: -; v_call: TRBV28; cdr3_aa: ASTIRGTEAF
clone_size: many; d_call: TRBD1; v_call: TRBV12-3/TRBV12-4; cdr3_aa: ASSPPLSRTGQEQY
clone_size: many; d_call: TRBD1; v_call: TRBV12-3/TRBV12-4; cdr3_aa: ASSGTGGKPQH
clone_size: many; d_call: TRBD1; v_call: TRBV20-1; cdr3_aa: SARGTGRMNTEAF
clone_size: many; d_call: -; v_call: TRBV7-8; cdr3_aa: ASSYTGSEQY
clone_size: -; d_call: TRBD1; v_call: TRBV6-1; cdr3_aa: ASIYGGTGNQPQH
clone_size: many; d_call: -; v_call: TRBV6-4; cdr3_aa: ASSDLGGYSNQPQH
clone_size: -; d_call: -; v_call: TRBV3-1; cdr3_aa: ASSQDSRGNTIY
clone_size: many; d_call: TRBD1; v_call: TRBV19; cdr3_aa: ASTGRTGYNQPQH
clone_size: few; d_call: -; v_call: TRBV4-3; cdr3_aa: ASSPQQVTGNTIY
clone_size: few; d_call: -; v_call: TRBV6-1; cdr3_aa: ASRLDRTNTEAF
clone_size: many; d_call: TRBD2; v_call: TRBV6-2/TRBV6-3; cdr3_aa: ASSNIKRGQETQY
clone_size: -; d_call: -; v_call: TRBV27; cdr3_aa: ASSSLGNQETQY
clone_size: few; d_call: -; v_call: TRBV29-1; cdr3_aa: SVGLGRDIQY
clone_size: many; d_call: TRBD1; v_call: TRBV19; cdr3_aa: ASRADRGGNQPQH
clone_size: many; d_call: TRBD2; v_call: TRBV12-3/TRBV12-4; cdr3_aa: ASSFSGGPETQY
clone_size: -; d_call: -; v_call: TRBV15; cdr3_aa: ATSTTVSNQPQH
clone_size: -; d_call: -; v_call: TRBV7-8; cdr3_aa: ASSPAGGHSYEQY
clone_size: many; d_call: TRBD2; v_call: TRBV6-5; cdr3_aa: ASTPGLAGETQY
clone_size: many; d_call: TRBD1; v_call: TRBV19; cdr3_aa: ASKRTGSSGANVLT
clone_size: -; d_call: TRBD2; v_call: TRBV10-3; cdr3_aa: AITPSGGDEQY
clone_size: many; d_call: TRBD2; v_call: TRBV15; cdr3_aa: ATSKDSGASYEQY
clone_size: many; d_call: -; v_call: TRBV12-3/TRBV12-4; cdr3_aa: ASSLMASGNTIY
clone_size: many; d_call: -; v_call: TRBV27; cdr3_aa: ASSSAIQGPQH
clone_size: few; d_call: -; v_call: TRBV7-8; cdr3_aa: ASSKPTGGTEAF
clone_size: -; d_call: -; v_call: TRBV7-2; cdr3_aa: ASSFSIPSDTQY
clone_size: few; d_call: TRBD1; v_call: TRBV2; cdr3_aa: ASKQGSNSPLH
clone_size: few; d_call: -; v_call: TRBV7-4; cdr3_aa: ASSYGTVARCLNYGYT
clone_size: -; d_call: -; v_call: TRBV6-1; cdr3_aa: ASSEFNYRLISPNEQY
clone_size: many; d_call: TRBD2; v_call: TRBV12-3/TRBV12-4; cdr3_aa: ASSLGGSHTGELF
clone_size: many; d_call: -; v_call: TRBV28; cdr3_aa: ASSLMGFTSYEQY
clone_size: few; d_call: TRBD1; v_call: TRBV6-1; cdr3_aa: ASSEAPTGGNGYT
clone_size: many; d_call: -; v_call: TRBV6-1; cdr3_aa: ASSSVSGGETQY
clone_size: -; d_call: TRBD2; v_call: TRBV4-3; cdr3_aa: ASSQVSGNIAYEQY
clone_size: -; d_call: -; v_call: TRBV6-1; cdr3_aa: ASSPAWGDLSNEQF
clone_size: -; d_call: TRBD1; v_call: TRBV6-4; cdr3_aa: ASRPRNLDRGNYEQY
clone_size: few; d_call: TRBD2; v_call: TRBV6-2/TRBV6-3; cdr3_aa: ASSTLLAGVGYEQY
clone_size: -; d_call: -; v_call: TRBV7-2; cdr3_aa: ASSLFGTYEQY